This T cell receptor (beta chain) was retrieved from a study of T cells in Graves' hyperthyroidism and ophthalmopathy. Study as a whole: Staff took peripheral blood when the initial diagnosis was made, before any treatment began. Study-level results: Clonotypes that were expanded in thyroid above 0.001 mostly appeared in blood too.

Germline V gene sequence: CDR1 MNHNS, CDR2 SASEGT. This CDR3 comprises 16 residues. Trimming cost V 4 bases and J 5 bases, with 20 bases left between them. The table lists this clonotype with many counts. No antigen is known for it. The patients, who ranged from 18 to 65 in age, presented with newly diagnosed hyperthyroidism lasting under 2 months. Patients were excluded because of uncontrolled infection, other autoimmune disease, pregnancy or lactation. The investigators amplified TCR beta CDR3 regions from RNA transcripts. A set of HTBI primers served as the primers for a first-round RT-PCR of the TCR CDR3. In TCRdb, the multiplex PCR reads were re-called with MiXCR into one record per CDR3 protein. The sample lists about 360,000 distinct CDR3 sequences; approximately 20% were seen once.

The TCR was taken from a woman between 18 and 30 years old with Graves' hyperthyroidism. This chain links TRBV6-1 with TRBJ2-5; tentative D call: TRBD2 (6 bases). What was sequenced was blood. CDR3 sequence: CASSGTFGGASETQYF. The CDR3 DNA is TGTGCCAGCAGTGGTACCTTTGGAGGGGCGTCGGAGACCCAGTACTTC.